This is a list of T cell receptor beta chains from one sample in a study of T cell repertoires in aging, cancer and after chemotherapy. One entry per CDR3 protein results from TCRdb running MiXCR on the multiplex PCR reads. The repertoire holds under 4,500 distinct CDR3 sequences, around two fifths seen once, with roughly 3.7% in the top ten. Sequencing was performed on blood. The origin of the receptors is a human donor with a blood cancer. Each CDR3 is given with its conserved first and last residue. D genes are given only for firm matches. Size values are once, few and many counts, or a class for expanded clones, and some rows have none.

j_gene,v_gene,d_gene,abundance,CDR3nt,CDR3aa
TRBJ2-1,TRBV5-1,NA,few,TGCGCCAGCAGCTCTTCTCGTTTAGGTTACAATGAGCAGTTCTTC,CASSSSRLGYNEQFF
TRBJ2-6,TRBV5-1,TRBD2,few,TGCGCCAGCAGAAGGACTAGCGGGATCCAGGACTCTGGGGCCAACGTCCTGACTTTC,CASRRTSGIQDSGANVLTF
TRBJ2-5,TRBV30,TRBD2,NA,TGTGCCTGGAGCGATAGCGGGAGGGCCCGGGAGACCCAGTACTTC,CAWSDSGRARETQYF
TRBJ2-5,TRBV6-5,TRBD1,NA,TGTGCCAGCAGTGAGACAGGGGGAGAGACCCAGTACTTC,CASSETGGETQYF
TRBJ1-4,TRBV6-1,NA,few,TGTGCCAGCAGTGAACCGGGACAAGCTAATGAAAAACTGTTTTTT,CASSEPGQANEKLFF
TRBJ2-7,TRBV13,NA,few,TGTGCCAGCAGCTTGGAAGGGGGTCGGGACTACGAGCAGTACTTC,CASSLEGGRDYEQYF
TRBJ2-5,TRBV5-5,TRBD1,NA,TGTGCCAGCAGCTTGGGACAGGGGGTAGAGACCCAGTACTTC,CASSLGQGVETQYF
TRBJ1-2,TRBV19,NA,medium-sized,TGTGCCAGTAGTATTGCCGGGGGCAACTATGGCTACACCTTC,CASSIAGGNYGYTF
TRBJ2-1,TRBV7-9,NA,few,TGTGCCAGCAGCCCGCGAGCGGTGGGTTTGGCGGGATCAGGCAATGAGCAGTTCTTC,CASSPRAVGLAGSGNEQFF
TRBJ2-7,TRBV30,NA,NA,TGTGCCTGGAGGGGGGACCATGAGCAGTACTTC,CAWRGDHEQYF
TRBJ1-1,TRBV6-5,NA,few,TGTGCCAGCAGTTACGTCGGTGAAGCTTTCTTT,CASSYVGEAFF
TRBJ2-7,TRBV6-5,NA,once,TGTGCCAGCACCGAGGGGGACTTGACCAGCGAGCAGTACTTC,CASTEGDLTSEQYF
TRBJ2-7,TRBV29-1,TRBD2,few,TGCAGCGTCCAAACCTCCGGGACTAGCGGAGGAAGCCCCGTGGGGCAGTACTTC,CSVQTSGTSGGSPVGQYF
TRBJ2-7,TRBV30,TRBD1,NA,TGTGCCTGGAGGGCGGACAGGTCCGAGCAGTACTTC,CAWRADRSEQYF
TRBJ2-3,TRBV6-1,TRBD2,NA,TGTGCCAGCAGCCTCGGGACTAGCGGGGAGGATTTT,CASSLGTSGEDF
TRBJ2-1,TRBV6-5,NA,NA,TGTGCCAGCAGGCAGTTCGTGGGAGGTCTAGAGGAGCAGTTCTTC,CASRQFVGGLEEQFF
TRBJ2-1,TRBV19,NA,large,TGTGCCAGTAGTGACCGGGACGCTCGCGATGAGCAGTTCTTC,CASSDRDARDEQFF
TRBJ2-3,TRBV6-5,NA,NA,TGTGCCAGCAGGCGGGACCATAACACAGATACGAAGTATTTT,CASRRDHNTDTKYF
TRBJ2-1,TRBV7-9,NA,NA,TGTGCCAGCAGCTTAGGTGGACAGCCCTACAATGAGCAGTTCTTC,CASSLGGQPYNEQFF
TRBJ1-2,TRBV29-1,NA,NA,TGCAGTGCTCATCTACGGAACTATGGCTACACCTTC,CSAHLRNYGYTF
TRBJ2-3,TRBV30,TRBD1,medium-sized,TGTGCCCTCCGGGACAGGGTCGGGAGAACAGATACGCAGTATTTT,CALRDRVGRTDTQYF
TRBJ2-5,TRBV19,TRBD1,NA,TGTGCCAGTAGTATGGTCAACAGGGGGTTCGGGGAGACCCAGTACTTC,CASSMVNRGFGETQYF
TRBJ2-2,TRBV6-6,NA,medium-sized,TGTGCCAGCAGTTACGTGGGCGGGGAGCTGTTTTTT,CASSYVGGELFF
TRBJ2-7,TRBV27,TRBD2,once,TGTGCCAGCAGTTTAAGGCCCGGGACTAGCGGGAAGGACGAGCAGTACTTC,CASSLRPGTSGKDEQYF
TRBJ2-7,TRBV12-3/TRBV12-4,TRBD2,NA,TGTGCCAGCAGGGGACTAGCGGACTCCTACGAGCAGTACTTC,CASRGLADSYEQYF
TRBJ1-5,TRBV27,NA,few,TGTGCCAGCAGTTTGATAGGGACTCGACAGCCCCAGCATTTT,CASSLIGTRQPQHF
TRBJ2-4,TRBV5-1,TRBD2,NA,TGCGCCAGCAGCATTCGTTCTACTAGCGGAATACTACCCAAAAACATTCAGTACTTC,CASSIRSTSGILPKNIQYF
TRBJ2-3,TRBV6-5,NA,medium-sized,TGTGCCAGCAGTGGGTTCAGGGGAGTCACAGATACGCAGTATTTT,CASSGFRGVTDTQYF
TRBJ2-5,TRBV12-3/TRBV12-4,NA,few,TGTGCCAGCAGTTTATCACAGCAAGAGACCCAGTACTTC,CASSLSQQETQYF
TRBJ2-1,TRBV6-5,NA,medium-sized,TGTGCCAGCAGTTACGAAGACAGGATATCCTACAATGAGCAGTTCTTC,CASSYEDRISYNEQFF
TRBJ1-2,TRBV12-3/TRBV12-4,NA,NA,TGTGCCAGCAGCTCACAGGGCAACTATGGCTACACCTTC,CASSSQGNYGYTF
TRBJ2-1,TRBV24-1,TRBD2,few,TGTGCCACCAGTGATACTAGCGGGAGGACGAATGAGCAGTTCTTC,CATSDTSGRTNEQFF
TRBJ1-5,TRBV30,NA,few,TGTGCCTGGAGGATGGGGGGGCCCCAGCATTTT,CAWRMGGPQHF
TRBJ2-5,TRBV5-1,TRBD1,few,TGCGCCAGCAGCAGACAGGGGAGAGAGACCCAGTACTTC,CASSRQGRETQYF
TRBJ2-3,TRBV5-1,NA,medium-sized,TGCGCCAGCAGCTTGGACAGTAGCACAGATACGCAGTATTTT,CASSLDSSTDTQYF
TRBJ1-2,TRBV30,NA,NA,TGTGCCTGGAGTCCGGGAGCTAACTATGGCTACACCTTC,CAWSPGANYGYTF
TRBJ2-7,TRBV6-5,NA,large,TGTGCCAGCAGTTATTACAAGGGCAACGAGCAGTACTTC,CASSYYKGNEQYF
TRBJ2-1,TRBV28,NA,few,TGTGCCAGCAGTTTATTGGCAGGGGGGCTTGAGCAGTTCTTC,CASSLLAGGLEQFF
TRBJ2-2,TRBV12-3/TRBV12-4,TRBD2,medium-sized,TGTGCCAGCCGCGGGGGACTTAACACCGGGGAGCTGTTTTTT,CASRGGLNTGELFF
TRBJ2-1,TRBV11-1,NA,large,TGTGCCAGCAGCTTACGGGGGGCGCAATCCGCGGAGCAGTTCTTC,CASSLRGAQSAEQFF
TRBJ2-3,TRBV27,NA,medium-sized,TGTGCCAGCAGTTTCCCTCGGGAGCCCAAGGACACAGATACGCAGTATTTT,CASSFPREPKDTDTQYF
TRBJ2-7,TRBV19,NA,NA,TGTGCCAGTAGTATAGATGACACCAGGACCTACGAGCAGTACTTC,CASSIDDTRTYEQYF
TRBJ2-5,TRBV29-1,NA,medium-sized,TGCAGCGTTGAAGATGGCCTAACCGTTCGAGAGACCCAGTACTTC,CSVEDGLTVRETQYF
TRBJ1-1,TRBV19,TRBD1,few,TGTGCCAGTACGACAGGGGGCCAAGGACGAGCTTTCTTT,CASTTGGQGRAFF
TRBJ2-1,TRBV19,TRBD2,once,TGTGCCAGTAGTCTAGCGGGAGGGCCCGGATCCTACAATGAGCAGTTCTTC,CASSLAGGPGSYNEQFF
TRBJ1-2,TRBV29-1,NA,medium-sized,TGCAGCGTTGCTAGGGCCGCGTATGGCTACACCTTC,CSVARAAYGYTF
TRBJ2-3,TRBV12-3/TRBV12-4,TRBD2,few,TGTGCCAGCAGTCGCGAGCGGGAGAGCACAGATACGCAGTATTTT,CASSRERESTDTQYF
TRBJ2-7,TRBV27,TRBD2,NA,TGTGCCAGCAGTACGGGAGGGAGGGAAAACGAGCAGTACTTC,CASSTGGRENEQYF
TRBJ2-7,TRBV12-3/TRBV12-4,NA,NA,TGTGCCAGCAGTTTCGGACCTATTTCCTCCTACGAGCAGTACTTC,CASSFGPISSYEQYF
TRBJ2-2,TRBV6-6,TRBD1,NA,TGTGCCAGCACCACGGACAGGGGGCGCCCCGGGGAGCTGTTTTTT,CASTTDRGRPGELFF